This TCR beta chain was identified in a study of blood T cell repertoires in acute mononucleosis (dated by TCRdb to 2020 to 2021). In the study overall: Acute-phase samples were taken within 2 weeks of symptom onset, representing the primary response. In the acute phase, YVL-BR-specific cells accounted for a mean of roughly 2% of blood CD8 T cells, and GLC-BM-specific cells for a mean of approximately 0.99%. The mean blood EBV load was 3.5 to 4 log10 genome copies per million B cells in acute infection and 2.6 at convalescence.

Read against the paper, the sample's time point label means: acute infectious mononucleosis, at clinical presentation within 2 weeks of symptom onset (visit 1). The study tracked CD8 T cell responses to two immunodominant EBV epitopes, BRLF1 109 (YVL-BR) and BMLF1 280 (GLC-BM), over primary infection. Primary EBV infection was indicated by a positive serum heterophile antibody test and EBV viral capsid antigen-specific IgM. Magnetic positive selection (MACS) was first used to enrich total CD8 T cells from PBMCs. A FACSAria III was used to sort live CD3+ CD8+ tetramer+ cells to over 95% purity. Cells were sorted with a PE-conjugated tetramer loaded with the BMLF1 280-288 peptide. TCR repertoires of EBV epitope-specific CD8 T cells were deep-sequenced directly ex vivo after tetramer sorting, at acute infection and at convalescence. Donors were a few people aged about 18 to 29 with clinical acute infectious mononucleosis and laboratory evidence of primary EBV infection. Heparinized peripheral blood was drawn at clinical presentation with mononucleosis symptoms and was drawn again about 6 months later. Ficoll-Paque density gradient centrifugation was used to isolate PBMCs.

For TCR profiling, total RNA from no fewer than 8,000 sorted tetramer+ CD8 T cells was reverse transcribed into cDNA. CDR3 regions were PCR-amplified with primers annealing to V and J regions, and unique molecular identifiers were added to track templates. TCRalpha and TCRbeta chains were profiled using the immunoSEQ platform, including its sequencing and error-correction standards. The source study handled its data this way. Clonal copy numbers were corrected for sequencing and PCR errors, and CDR3s were defined per IMGT conventions. Only productive rearrangements were analyzed, using immunoSEQ Analyzer versions 2.0 and 3.0, with gene-pairing frequencies processed further in Microsoft Excel. Circos plots were used to visualize V-J pairings, and MEME together with a custom motifSearch program was used to find CDR3 motifs. The probability of generation of TCR sequences was calculated using the OLGA algorithm. A clonotype seen at both visits was called persistent, a clonotype seen only at the acute visit was called nonpersistent, and a clonotype seen only at convalescence was called de novo. Any amino acid clonotype used by more than one donor was defined as a public TCR. TCRdb obtained this table from immuneACCESS and retained in-frame rearrangements with V and J assigned. These tables miss some clones; where compared with another copy, unresolved V genes account for less than half of the shortfall, and the remainder is unexplained. Clone size and V and J calls were adopted from that table, with D and trimming inferred from the DNA. The sample includes 2,000 to 2,500 clones, with 65% to 70% observed a single time. The ten largest clonotypes hold about 47% of the sample.

The paper's findings and limits, for the study overall: Because only a fraction of each donor's blood was analyzed, sampling error might partly explain the low overlap between acute and convalescent clonotypes. Both chains appeared to be involved in GLC-BM selection, with public TCRbeta motifs on BV14-BJ2 and BV20-BJ1 being observed alongside a TCRalpha motif on AV5-AJ31. The cohort comprised only a few donors, so group averages rested on very few individuals. Although only approximately 10% of unique acute clonotypes carried over into convalescence, these persisting clonotypes made up most of the response, and the remainder were seemingly replaced by new, diverse de novo clonotypes.

Compared with germline, V lacks 10 bases and J lacks 5 bases; bases without a gene match: 15. The CDR3 runs 15 amino acids, cysteine and phenylalanine included. Only CDR3 DNA is held: 45 bases, read in frame from base 1. CDR1 SGHAT and CDR2 FQNNGV are derived from the germline V gene. Turning to this clone: No much larger clone is present one base from it, and per-base qualities are unavailable.

The clonotype originates from a woman under 30 with infectious mononucleosis caused by EBV. The chain employs TRBV11-2 and TRBJ2-7; 9 central nucleotides agree with TRBD2. The sequences come from EBV GLC epitope tetramer+ CD8+ T cells sorted from PBMCs, collected during acute infectious mononucleosis. Taken with the paper, the label for cell subset or site translates to: CD8 T cells binding tetramer with EBV BMLF1 280-288 peptide (GLC-BM). The CDR3 protein sequence reads: CAKLSLGSGGNEQYF. The DNA sequence is TGTGCCAAGCTTAGCTTGGGTAGCGGGGGAAACGAGCAGTACTTC.